One T cell receptor beta chain is described in this entry. This sample is drawn from a study of cytomegalovirus exposure and HLA in healthy donors. V lost 4 bases and J lost 0; bases outside the gene matches: 7. The germline V gene encodes CDR1 SGHTS and CDR2 YDEGEE. The CDR3 runs to 17 residues. The PCR had 60 Vbeta and 13 Jbeta primers. The method was immunoSEQ multiplex PCR; TCRdb's version includes in-frame clones alone and lacks a portion of them. The sample has about 89,000 clones, around 84% seen once. Sequenced input: PBMCs. The sequence was collected from a man between 35 and 55 years old in good health and CMV-seropositive. The V call is TRBV5-8, the J call TRBJ2-1; 10 bases line up with TRBD1. CDR3 DNA: TGTGCCAGCAGCGCCGGGACAGGGGATGGCTCCTACAATGAGCAGTTCTTC. It codes for CASSAGTGDGSYNEQFF.